Included here is one T cell receptor (beta chain) sequence, with context. Time point meaning: after neoadjuvant nivolumab, at surgical resection. Analysis of PBMCs was direct, with no culture step. The data originate from a study of neoadjuvant anti-PD-1 for oral cavity cancer. Data came from immunoSEQ multiplex PCR; TCRdb stores just in-frame clones and leaves some out. The sample lists fewer than 8,000 clones, 62% seen once, with 3.2% in the top ten. This CDR3 region has 15 residues. The germline V gene encodes CDR1 MGHRA and CDR2 YSYEKL. Trimming removed 0 bases at V and 6 bases at J, with 14 bases between.

This clonotype originated in a person aged 35-80 years with oral cavity squamous cell carcinoma. This specimen consisted of PBMCs, obtained after nivolumab (anti-PD-1) treatment. This chain connects TRBV4-1 to TRBJ1-2, with D uncertain. CDR3 bases: TGCGCCAGCAGCCAAGAGGATCCAAGACGGAATGGCTACACCTTC. Translating gives CASSQEDPRRNGYTF.